One and the same sample provided the 22 T cell receptor beta chains below, sequenced in a study of identifying expanded T cells in peripheral blood. Data came from immunoSEQ multiplex PCR; TCRdb stores just in-frame clones and leaves some out. There are approximately 85,000 clones in the sample; 70% to 90% occur only once, and 18% lies in the top ten. What was sequenced was blood. Receptor source: a person aged 18-70 years in good health.

This clone has more than one count but fewer than ten. CDR3 in amino acids: CASSQDGPAGGPYNEQFF. The CDR3 DNA follows: TGCGCCAGCAGCCAAGATGGTCCAGCGGGAGGGCCCTACAATGAGCAGTTCTTC. The rearrangement uses TRBV4-3 and TRBJ2-1, with TRBD2 matching 10 bases. Unmatched junction bases numbered 7, after V lost 0 bases and J lost 2 bases. Germline V lookup: CDR1 LGHNA, CDR2 YSLEER. This CDR3 has 18 amino acids.

The V call is TRBV4-3, the J call TRBJ1-2; 8 bases fit TRBD1. Germline CDR1 reads LGHNA; CDR2 reads YSLEER. The CDR3 sequence is 15 residues long. Unmatched junction bases numbered 7, after V lost 3 bases and J lost 4 bases. CDR3 in DNA: TGCGCCAGCAGCCACCACAGGGGGACTAGCTATGGCTACACCTTC. Translating it yields CASSHHRGTSYGYTF.

J is TRBJ1-6 and V is TRBV7-2, with D perhaps TRBD1 (6 bases). V was pared by 8 bases and J by 11 bases, with 13 bases between. CDR3 size: 12 residues. From germline, CDR1 is SGHTA and CDR2 FQGNSA. The CDR3 DNA sequence: TGTGCCAGCGGATTCACAGGGACACCCCTCCACTTT. This sequence encodes CASGFTGTPLHF.

The gene calls are TRBV4-3 and TRBJ2-1; TRBD2 agrees at 14 bases. With 1 base clipped from V and 8 bases from J, the junction kept 4 bases outside the gene matches. CDR1 and CDR2 from the germline V gene are LGHNA and YSLEER. This CDR3 comprises 16 residues. This CDR3 is CASSQGSTSGRDEQFF. DNA for the CDR3: TGCGCCAGCAGCCAAGGTTCGACTAGCGGGAGGGATGAGCAGTTCTTC.

This clone was observed a handful of times. This rearrangement joins TRBV14 to TRBJ2-1; a possible D gene is TRBD1 (7 bases). Germline V CDR1 and CDR2: SGHDN, FVKESK. CDR3 length equals 14 residues. V shed 3 bases and J shed 9 bases, with 15 bases lying between them. CDR3 protein: CASSQHAQGGEQFF. In DNA form, the CDR3 reads TGTGCCAGCAGCCAGCACGCCCAGGGGGGTGAGCAGTTCTTC.

CDR3 nucleotides: TGTGCCAGCAGTTTCCGCGGGACTAGTGAAGATACGCAGTATTTT. Amino acid sequence: CASSFRGTSEDTQYF. The rearrangement joins TRBV6-5 to TRBJ2-3; 8 bases are a match to TRBD2. The germline gives CDR1 MNHEY, CDR2 SVGAGI. The trim removed 4 bases at V and 5 bases at J, leaving 8 bases unmatched. The length of the CDR3 is 15 residues.

The CDR3 loop reads CSVDNRLNTEAFF. The CDR3 nucleotides are TGCAGCGTTGATAACAGGCTGAACACTGAAGCTTTCTTT. This chain links TRBV29-1 with TRBJ1-1; maybe TRBD1 (5 bases). The length of the CDR3 is 13 residues. V gave up 3 bases and J gave up 0 bases, with 8 bases separating them. Looked up from germline, CDR1 is SQVTM and CDR2 is ANQGSEA.

The table lists this clone with a few counts. This chain links TRBV5-1 with TRBJ2-7; D possibly matches TRBD1 or TRBD2 (5 bases each). The CDR3 loop spans 14 amino acids. The germline CDR1 and CDR2 sequences are SGHRS and YFSETQ. V lost 6 bases, J lost 2 bases, and 15 bases lay in between. CDR3 sequence reads: CASNPPGHTYEQYF. CDR3 coding DNA: TGCGCCAGCAACCCCCCGGGGCATACCTACGAGCAGTACTTC.

A single count supports this clone. The V gene is TRBV4-1, the J gene TRBJ1-1; D is unclear. Germline CDR1 and CDR2: MGHRA and YSYEKL. Trimming pared 4 bases from V and 0 bases from J, leaving 12 bases between. The CDR3 runs 15 residues. The CDR3 region has the DNA TGCGCCAGCAGCCTCAGTCGCAGCGTGAACACTGAAGCTTTCTTT. Protein: CASSLSRSVNTEAFF.

This chain connects TRBV28 to TRBJ1-1, with no clear D. V was cut by 6 bases and J by 0 bases, with 2 bases left in between. This CDR3 comprises 11 residues. Germline loops: CDR1 MDHEN, CDR2 SYDVKM. The CDR3 DNA reads TGTGCCAGCAGGGTGAACACTGAAGCTTTCTTT. Translated, it gives CASRVNTEAFF. The full variable domain, its missing parts supplied by reference TRBV28 and TRBJ1-1, is DVKVTQSSRYLVKRTGEKVFLECVQDMDHENMFWYRQDPGLGLRLIYFSYDVKMKEKGDIPEGYSVSREKKERFSLILESASTNQTSMYLCASRVNTEAFFGQGTRLTVV.

The V call is TRBV7-9, the J call TRBJ1-5; 7 positions match TRBD1. J lost 2 bases, V lost 1 base, and 5 bases had no gene match. CDR1 is SEHNR, CDR2 FQNEAQ, per germline (reference sequence). This CDR3 is 16 amino acids long. The CDR3: CASSLGTGVGNQPQHF. DNA of the CDR3: TGTGCCAGCAGCTTAGGGACAGGTGTGGGCAATCAGCCCCAGCATTTT.

The chain combines TRBV10-1 with TRBJ1-1, with D maybe TRBD1 (6 bases). Germline CDR1 WNHNN, CDR2 SYGVQD (reference sequence). V lost 1 base, J lost 1 base, and 16 bases lay in between. This CDR3 region has 17 residues. The chain's CDR3 is CASSEYRQGMENTEAFF. The CDR3 region has the DNA TGCGCCAGCAGTGAGTATCGGCAGGGGATGGAGAACACTGAAGCTTTCTTT.

This clone was detected only once. The chain couples TRBV18 to TRBJ2-1, with 10 bases fitting TRBD1. Trimming cost V 4 bases and J 7 bases; bases outside gene matches: 4. CDR1 is KGHSH and CDR2 is LQKENI in the germline V gene. The CDR3 contains 14 residues. The CDR3: CASSRMDRGNEQFF. DNA for the CDR3: TGTGCCAGCTCACGTATGGACAGGGGGAATGAGCAGTTCTTC. Full variable domain (rest looked up from reference TRBV18 and TRBJ2-1): NAGVMQNPRHLVRRRGQEARLRCSPMKGHSHVYWYRQLPEEGLKFMVYLQKENIIDESGMPKERFSAEFPKEGPSILRIQQVVRGDSAAYFCASSRMDRGNEQFFGPGTRLTVL.

This rearrangement joins TRBV19 to TRBJ2-1; perhaps TRBD2 as D (6 bases). Per germline, CDR1 LNHDA and CDR2 SQIVND (reference sequence). The CDR3 has 14 amino acids. V gave up 3 bases and J gave up 4 bases, with 10 bases separating them. The CDR3, as DNA: TGTGCCAGTAGTATGGAGGGAGAGTACAATGAGCAGTTCTTC. It specifies CASSMEGEYNEQFF.

The V and J genes are TRBV27 and TRBJ2-7; D call uncertain. Between the trimmed V and J ends, which lost 5 bases and 1 base, there was a span of 3 bases. The CDR3 has 11 amino acids. CDR1 and CDR2 from the germline V gene are MNHEY and SMNVEV (reference sequence). The CDR3 sequence is CASSMSYEQYF. The CDR3, as DNA: TGTGCCAGCAGTATGTCCTACGAGCAGTACTTC.

J is TRBJ2-1 and V is TRBV15; D is unresolved. CDR1 and CDR2 (germline): LNHNV, YYDKDF (reference sequence). The V gene lost 1 base and the J gene lost 3 bases, with 7 bases spanning the gap. The CDR3 length is 14 residues. The CDR3 sequence: CATSRASVYNEQFF. The CDR3 bases are TGTGCCACCAGCAGAGCCAGCGTCTACAATGAGCAGTTCTTC.

This clone is termed medium-sized. This chain joins TRBV19 and TRBJ1-1; D remains unclear. Trimming removed 0 bases from V and 10 bases from J, with 18 bases in between. Germline CDR1 reads LNHDA; CDR2 reads SQIVND (reference sequence). The CDR3 has 15 amino acids. CDR3 sequence reads: CASSIDLVGRSGAFF. Written as DNA, the CDR3 is TGTGCCAGTAGTATAGATCTGGTAGGCAGAAGCGGAGCTTTCTTT.

This clone showed up just a few times. V and J are TRBV7-3 and TRBJ2-2; D may be TRBD1 or TRBD2 (6 bases each). V was shortened by 5 bases and J by 3 bases, with 16 bases between the two germline ends. Looked up from germline, CDR1 is SGHTA and CDR2 is FQGTGA. The CDR3 runs 16 residues. CDR3 bases: TGTGCCAGCAGCCCCGGGGGCTTCCCCGACACCGGGGAGCTGTTTTTT. Protein: CASSPGGFPDTGELFF.

The chain couples TRBV6-6 to TRBJ1-1; unclear D gene. The V gene lost 8 bases and the J gene lost 6 bases, with 16 bases spanning the gap. Germline V gene data show CDR1 as MNHNY and CDR2 as SVGAGI (reference sequence). This CDR3 is built from 13 residues. In nucleotides, the CDR3 is TGTGCCAGCCCTAATGTGGGGTCGGCTGAAGCTTTCTTT. Residues: CASPNVGSAEAFF.

CDR3 amino acids: CASSPWQGGHGYTF. The CDR3 DNA is TGTGCCAGCAGCCCATGGCAGGGAGGGCATGGCTACACCTTC. The chain joins TRBV28 to TRBJ1-2; D possibly corresponds to TRBD1 (5 bases). The V gene lost 6 bases and the J gene lost 6 bases, with 17 bases spanning the gap. The CDR3 runs 14 residues. The germline CDR1 and CDR2 sequences are MDHEN and SYDVKM.

Of note for this clone: Germline is not matched at one junction end, which may reflect a read error. The chain recombines TRBV5-4 with TRBJ1-1, with D perhaps matching TRBD1 (5 bases). The CDR3 consists of 11 residues. Germline values: CDR1 SGHNT, CDR2 YYREEE (reference sequence). This CDR3 is CASSLGPGLSF. CDR3 sequence (DNA): TGTGCCAGCAGCTTGGGGCCAGGGTTATCGTTT.

The CDR3 DNA follows: TGTGCCAGCAGCCGGGACCAAGGAGGCTACACCTTC. It translates to CASSRDQGGYTF. The chain is built from TRBV6-5 and TRBJ1-2; D is possibly TRBD1 (5 bases). Trimming shortened V by 6 bases and J by 8 bases, and 13 bases separated the two germline ends. The CDR3 extends over 12 amino acids. In germline, CDR1 is MNHEY, CDR2 SVGAGI.